These 20 T cell receptor beta chains were sequenced from one sample in a study of T cell responses to AZD1222 COVID-19 vaccine (dated by TCRdb to the early 2020s). The time point label corresponds to: baseline before first vaccination. Taken with the paper, the label for treatment or condition translates to: meningococcal conjugate vaccine given as trial control. The library was generated by the immunoSEQ multiplex PCR assay. This is the immuneACCESS table as TCRdb keeps it, with only in-frame sequences that have V and J called. A part of the clones is gone; compared with another copy, unresolved V genes explain less than half, and the rest is unexplained. Recorded for this sample are approximately 160,000 clones; 88% of them occurred a single time. 3% to 4% of the sample rests with the top ten. The starting material was peripheral blood, obtained on day 0 of MenACWY control vaccination. The receptor set was obtained from an adult in good health.

The V and J genes are TRBV11-1 and TRBJ1-1; unclear D gene. Germline V gives CDR1 SGHAT, CDR2 FQDESV (reference sequence). V lost 6 bases to trimming and J lost 4 bases, with 12 bases between them. This CDR3 is built from 13 residues. The CDR3 here is CASSSGRLTEAFF. The CDR3 DNA follows: TGTGCCAGCAGTTCAGGACGGCTCACTGAAGCTTTCTTT.

This clone was seen just once. This chain links TRBV3-1 (or the pseudogene TRBV3-2) with TRBJ1-5, with D unclear. Trimming left V 0 bases short and J 4 bases short, with 4 bases between. The CDR3 covers 13 residues. Germline CDR1 and CDR2: LGHDT and YNNKEL (reference sequence). CDR3 coding DNA: TGTGCCAGCAGCCAAGACAGAAATCAGCCCCAGCATTTT. Encoded protein: CASSQDRNQPQHF.

The chain couples TRBV19 to TRBJ1-2; D gene ambiguous. This CDR3 is built from 13 residues. Germline values: CDR1 LNHDA, CDR2 SQIVND (reference sequence). V dropped 5 bases and J dropped 8 bases, with 15 bases sitting between them. The chain's CDR3 is CASSPGLRRGYTF. CDR3 DNA: TGTGCCAGTAGTCCCGGACTTCGTAGGGGCTACACCTTC.

This clone was counted only a few times. The rearrangement uses TRBV7-6 and TRBJ2-7; 8 nucleotides match TRBD2. The germline V gene has CDR1 SGHVS and CDR2 FNYEAQ. With V trimmed by 2 bases and J by 4 bases, 10 bases remained unmatched. The CDR3 contains 16 residues. CDR3 in DNA: TGTGCCAGCAGCTTACTCGGGGGTAGCGGGGCATACGAGCAGTACTTC. Translated: CASSLLGGSGAYEQYF. The variable domain in full, with the rest retrieved from reference TRBV7-6 and TRBJ2-7, is GAGVSQSPRYKVTKRGQDVALRCDPISGHVSLYWYRQALGQGPEFLTYFNYEAQQDKSGLPNDRFSAERPEGSISTLTIQRTEQRDSAMYRCASSLLGGSGAYEQYFGPGTRLTVT.

This chain uses TRBV19 with TRBJ2-7; 8 bases are a match to TRBD1. Trimming cost V 6 bases and J 6 bases; bases outside gene matches: 10. CDR3 length: 14 amino acids. CDR1 is LNHDA, CDR2 SQIVND, per germline (reference sequence). The CDR3 DNA is TGTGCCAGTAGCACCCGGGGACAGGCCTCCGAGCAGTACTTC. Translation gives CASSTRGQASEQYF.

The V gene is TRBV15, the J gene TRBJ1-6; TRBD1 might be the D (6 bases). V shed 4 bases and J shed 9 bases, with 16 bases lying between them. Germline V CDR1 and CDR2: LNHNV, YYDKDF (reference sequence). This CDR3 comprises 15 residues. The CDR3 DNA reads TGTGCCACCAGCACCGGACAGTCAATAATTTCACCCCTCCACTTT. Encoded protein: CATSTGQSIISPLHF.

The chain links TRBV3-1 (or the pseudogene TRBV3-2) to TRBJ2-1; D may be TRBD1 or TRBD2 (7 bases each). Germline values: CDR1 LGHDT, CDR2 YNNKEL (reference sequence). This CDR3 region has 15 residues. Deletions cut 2 bases from V and 7 bases from J, with 15 bases between. This chain's CDR3 is CASSQSDRRGNEQFF. The CDR3 DNA reads TGTGCCAGCAGCCAATCGGACAGGCGGGGGAATGAGCAGTTCTTC.

The chain combines TRBV19 with TRBJ1-2; TRBD1 might be the D (6 bases). CDR3 length: 14 amino acids. V was cut by 7 bases and J by 5 bases, with 17 bases left in between. CDR1 is LNHDA, CDR2 SQIVND, per germline (reference sequence). DNA of the CDR3: TGTGCCAGTAAACACAGGGCCTTCGCGTATGGCTACACCTTC. Its protein product is CASKHRAFAYGYTF.

This clone has a single count. The gene calls are TRBV10-3 and TRBJ1-5; 11 bases align to TRBD1. CDR1 ENHRY and CDR2 SYGVKD come from the germline V gene. V gave up 6 bases and J gave up 8 bases; unmatched junction bases: 6. The CDR3 sequence is 14 residues long. For the CDR3, the DNA is TGTGCCATCAGAGGACAGGGGGCTTTGGAGCCCCAGCATTTT. This sequence encodes CAIRGQGALEPQHF.

The V gene is TRBV7-2, the J gene TRBJ2-6; D unclear. The CDR3 has 18 amino acids. Germline V gene data show CDR1 as SGHTA and CDR2 as FQGNSA. V shed 0 bases and J shed 0 bases, with 12 bases lying between them. The CDR3 DNA follows: TGTGCCAGCAGCTTAGCCTATCCGACACACTCTGGGGCCAACGTCCTGACTTTC. Translating it yields CASSLAYPTHSGANVLTF.

This clone is a singleton in its sample. The chain couples TRBV19 to TRBJ1-1; TRBD1 matches 8 bases. This CDR3 comprises 15 residues. Germline CDR1 is LNHDA and CDR2 is SQIVND (reference sequence). The V gene end was trimmed by 4 bases and the J gene end by 3 bases; junction bases not matched to a gene: 7. The CDR3 nucleotides read TGTGCCAGTAGTACCCGACAGGGGACGGACACTGAAGCTTTCTTT. Translating it yields CASSTRQGTDTEAFF.

The chain is built from TRBV4-2 and TRBJ2-7; D is perhaps TRBD2 (5 bases). Germline values: CDR1 LGHNA, CDR2 YNFKEQ. This CDR3 is 15 amino acids long. The V end was cut by 4 bases, the J end by 3 bases, with 16 bases between. The CDR3 is CASSPHPQGGYEQYF. CDR3 bases: TGTGCCAGCAGCCCCCACCCCCAAGGAGGCTACGAGCAGTACTTC.

V and J are TRBV11-2 and TRBJ2-3; no clear D gene. Between the trimmed V and J ends, which lost 1 base and 0 bases, there was a span of 14 bases. This CDR3 spans 17 amino acids. Germline CDR1 and CDR2: SGHAT and FQNNGV. The DNA for the CDR3 is TGTGCCAGCAGCTTAGGGGCAGGCCCACCTAGCACAGATACGCAGTATTTT. Encoded protein: CASSLGAGPPSTDTQYF. Drawing the rest from reference TRBV11-2 and TRBJ2-3, the complete variable domain is EAGVAQSPRYKIIEKRQSVAFWCNPISGHATLYWYQQILGQGPKLLIQFQNNGVVDDSQLPKDRFSAERLKGVDSTLKIQPAKLEDSAVYLCASSLGAGPPSTDTQYFGPGTRLTVL.

This clone was counted only a few times. The chain joins TRBV18 to TRBJ2-7, with D perhaps matching TRBD2 (6 bases). Germline V gene lookup returns CDR1 KGHSH and CDR2 LQKENI. The CDR3 spans 13 residues. V was pared by 2 bases and J by 6 bases, with 11 bases between. The CDR3 nucleotides are TGTGCCAGCTCACCATACCCGGAGGGCGAGCAGTACTTC. Translating it yields CASSPYPEGEQYF.

The V and J genes are TRBV16 and TRBJ1-2; no clear D gene. Trimming removed 1 base at V and 1 base at J, with 7 bases between. Germline values: CDR1 KGHSY, CDR2 FQNENV. The CDR3 loop spans 14 amino acids. The CDR3 region has the DNA TGTGCCAGCAGCCAATGGAAGGGTAACTATGGCTACACCTTC. Amino acid sequence: CASSQWKGNYGYTF.

This clone was observed once. The chain links TRBV28 to TRBJ1-3; D is possibly TRBD1 (6 bases). The germline CDR1 and CDR2 sequences are MDHEN and SYDVKM. There are 18 residues in the CDR3. Deletions cut 3 bases from V and 5 bases from J, with 23 bases between. The DNA of the CDR3 is TGTGCCAGCAGTTTGGGGGGGGCGATCCCAGGAGGTCGAAACACCATATATTTT. It yields the protein CASSLGGAIPGGRNTIYF.

The CDR3 coding sequence is TGTGCCAGCAAACCAGTGATGAACACTGAAGCTTTCTTT. It specifies CASKPVMNTEAFF. The chain recombines TRBV2 with TRBJ1-1; D ambiguous. The germline gives CDR1 SNHLY, CDR2 FYNNEI. The CDR3 covers 13 residues. With 7 bases removed from V and 0 bases from J, the gap between germline ends came to 9 bases.

Turning to this clone: Different DNA sequences within this sample yield the same CDR3. V is TRBV18 and J is TRBJ2-7, with D maybe TRBD1 (5 bases). Germline V gene sequence: CDR1 KGHSH, CDR2 LQKENI. The CDR3 totals 14 residues. V lost 3 bases and J 1 base, leaving 10 bases between the germline ends. The CDR3 sequence: CASSPSAGSYEQYF. DNA for the CDR3: TGTGCCAGCTCACCGTCGGCAGGGTCCTACGAGCAGTACTTC. The variable domain in full, with the rest retrieved from reference TRBV18 and TRBJ2-7, is NAGVMQNPRHLVRRRGQEARLRCSPMKGHSHVYWYRQLPEEGLKFMVYLQKENIIDESGMPKERFSAEFPKEGPSILRIQQVVRGDSAAYFCASSPSAGSYEQYFGPGTRLTVT.

The genes are TRBV7-8 and TRBJ2-3, with 11 bases that match TRBD2. Germline-derived CDR1 and CDR2 are SGHVS and FQNEAQ. This CDR3 contains 16 residues. Losses at the gene ends were 5 bases for V and 0 bases for J; bases not matched to a gene: 4. This CDR3 reads CASSVTSGVSTDTQYF. The DNA of the CDR3 is TGTGCCAGCAGCGTGACTAGCGGGGTTAGCACAGATACGCAGTATTTT.

The chain uses TRBV9 and TRBJ1-2, with a weak D call TRBD1 (6 bases). Germline CDR1 reads SGDLS; CDR2 reads YYNGEE. The CDR3 sequence is 15 residues long. The germline V and J ends were trimmed by 3 bases and 4 bases, with 16 bases remaining between them. The DNA of the CDR3 is TGTGCCAGCAGCGCCGAGGTGGGGGCGGCCTATGGCTACACCTTC. It translates to CASSAEVGAAYGYTF.